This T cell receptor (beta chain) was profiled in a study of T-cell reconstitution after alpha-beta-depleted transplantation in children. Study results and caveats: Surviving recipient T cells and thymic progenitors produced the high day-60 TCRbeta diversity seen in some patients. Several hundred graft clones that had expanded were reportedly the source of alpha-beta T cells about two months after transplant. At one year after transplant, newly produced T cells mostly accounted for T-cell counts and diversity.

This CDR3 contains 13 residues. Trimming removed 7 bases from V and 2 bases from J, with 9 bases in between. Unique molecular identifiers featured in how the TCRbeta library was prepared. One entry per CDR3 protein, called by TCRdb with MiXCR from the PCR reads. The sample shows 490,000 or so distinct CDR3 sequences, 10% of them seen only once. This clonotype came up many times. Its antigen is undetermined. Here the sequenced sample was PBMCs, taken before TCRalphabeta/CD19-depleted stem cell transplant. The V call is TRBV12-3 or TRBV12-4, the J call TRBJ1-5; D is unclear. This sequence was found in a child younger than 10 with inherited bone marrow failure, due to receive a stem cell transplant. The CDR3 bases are TGTGCCAGCACCTCTGGAGGCAATCAGCCCCAGCATTTT. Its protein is CASTSGGNQPQHF.